A selection of T cell receptor beta chains follows, all from one sample in a study of blood T cell repertoires in COVID-19. The table came from immunoSEQ multiplex PCR; TCRdb's copy has only in-frame clones and leaves some out. The sample records approximately 260,000 clones, 90% being singletons. The sequencing sample was made of peripheral blood. These receptors came from a woman aged 35 to 49 with acute or convalescent COVID-19. Each CDR3 is given with its conserved first and last residue. A D gene is named only where the DNA matches it firmly. Part of the rows lack a size; the others show once, few, many or a class for expanded clones.

V gene	J gene	D gene	clone size	CDR3 DNA	CDR3 protein
TRBV7-6	TRBJ1-1	TRBD1	few	TGTGCCAGCTCGACAGGGTTCAACACTGAAGCTTTCTTT	CASSTGFNTEAFF
TRBV10-3	TRBJ1-1	TRBD1	NA	TGTGCCATCAGCGAGACAGGGATTGGTGGAGCTTTCTTT	CAISETGIGGAFF
TRBV7-9	TRBJ2-1	NA	NA	TGTGCCAGCATCCTACAGAGCTCCTACAATGAGCAGTTCTTC	CASILQSSYNEQFF
TRBV7-6	TRBJ1-1	TRBD1	NA	TGTGCCAGCAGCCCGTGGACAGGAAACACTGAAGCTTTCTTT	CASSPWTGNTEAFF
TRBV19	TRBJ1-2	NA	NA	TGTGCCAGTAGTATTAGGGGCGAGACTTATGGCTACACCTTC	CASSIRGETYGYTF
TRBV2	TRBJ1-5	NA	NA	TGTGCCAGCAGTGAAGTAGGGAGACGCAATCAGCCCCAGCATTTT	CASSEVGRRNQPQHF
TRBV2	TRBJ2-3	TRBD2	NA	TGTGCCAGCAGGACCCTAGCGGGGGGAGATACGCAGTATTTT	CASRTLAGGDTQYF
TRBV3-1/TRBV3-2	TRBJ2-2	NA	once	TGTGCCAGCAGCCGGCTAGCCATGAACACCGGGGAGCTGTTTTTT	CASSRLAMNTGELFF
TRBV6-6	TRBJ2-4	NA	NA	TGTGCCAGCAAGGGTGTGGCAGGGCTTGAAAACATTCAGTACTTC	CASKGVAGLENIQYF
TRBV15	TRBJ1-1	TRBD1	NA	TGTGCCACCAGCAGAGATCCCCCCCGTCCCTTGGGACAGGGGTGGGGGAACACTGAAGCTTTCTTT	CATSRDPPRPLGQGWGNTEAFF
TRBV7-9	TRBJ2-3	NA	NA	TGTGCCAGCAGCTTAGCTGAAGGACATTCAGATACGCAGTATTTT	CASSLAEGHSDTQYF
TRBV7-6	TRBJ1-1	NA	NA	TGTGCCAGCAGCTTAGATATCGGGAGCGGGACTGAAGCTTTCTTT	CASSLDIGSGTEAFF
TRBV5-4	TRBJ1-6	NA	few	TGTGCCAGCAGCTCCGGAGCGGCAGGCAATTCACCCCTCCACTTT	CASSSGAAGNSPLHF
TRBV11-2	TRBJ1-5	NA	NA	TGTGCCAGCAGCTTAGCTCCGGGGAATCAGCCCCAGCATTTT	CASSLAPGNQPQHF
TRBV14	TRBJ1-2	NA	NA	TGTGCCAGCAGCCAGCCGAACAGGGAATATGGCTACACCTTC	CASSQPNREYGYTF
TRBV23-1	TRBJ2-1	TRBD2	few	TGCGCCAGCAGTCTAGCTACGACTAGCAACAATGAGCAGTTCTTC	CASSLATTSNNEQFF
TRBV11-1	TRBJ2-3	NA	NA	TGTGCCAGCAGATTTACAGGGTTGACAGATACGCAGTATTTT	CASRFTGLTDTQYF
TRBV11-2	TRBJ1-6	NA	NA	TGTGCCAGCAGCTTAGGTCCGTATAATTCACCCCTCCACTTT	CASSLGPYNSPLHF
TRBV10-3	TRBJ2-3	NA	NA	TGTGCCATCAGTGAGTCGATGGCTAGTACACGGTATTTT	CAISESMASTRYF
TRBV13	TRBJ1-1	TRBD1	NA	TGTGCCAGCAGCTGGACCGGACAGGGAACCACTGAAGCTTTCTTT	CASSWTGQGTTEAFF
TRBV4-1	TRBJ2-1	TRBD2	NA	TGCGCCAGCACCTATCACCCGGGACTAGCGGGGGAGTTTAATGAGCAGTTCTTC	CASTYHPGLAGEFNEQFF
TRBV27	TRBJ1-5	NA	NA	TGTGCCAGTGCGGGGGGGTATAGCAATCAGCCCCAGCATTTT	CASAGGYSNQPQHF
TRBV9	TRBJ1-1	NA	NA	TGTGCCAGCAGCGTAGCGATCTCGGGTGAAGCTTTCTTT	CASSVAISGEAFF
TRBV5-1	TRBJ1-2	TRBD1	NA	TGCGCCAGCAGCTTGGAAGGGACAGGGGGCAGGGATGGCTACACCTTC	CASSLEGTGGRDGYTF
TRBV27	TRBJ2-3	NA	NA	TGTGCCAGCAGTTTATCGTCTGAGGCAGATACGCAGTATTTT	CASSLSSEADTQYF
TRBV2	TRBJ1-6	TRBD1	few	TGTGCCAGCAGTACAGAAGGGACAGTGTCACCCCTCCACTTT	CASSTEGTVSPLHF
TRBV27	TRBJ2-5	NA	NA	TGTGCCAGCAGTTCGCAGGGCCTCCAAGAGACCCAGTACTTC	CASSSQGLQETQYF
TRBV13	TRBJ1-1	NA	NA	TGTGCCAGCAGCTTAGGACAGTCGAACACTGAAGCTTTCTTT	CASSLGQSNTEAFF
TRBV27	TRBJ1-3	NA	NA	TGTGCCAGCAGTTCCCGCCCAACCCCAGGCTCTGGAAACACCATATATTTT	CASSSRPTPGSGNTIYF
TRBV9	TRBJ2-5	TRBD2	NA	TGTGCCAGCAGCGTTTCCGGGACTAGCATCGAGACCCAGTACTTC	CASSVSGTSIETQYF
TRBV5-6	TRBJ1-3	NA	few	TGTGCCAGCAGCTTGGTTAGCGGAGTTTCCGGAAACACCATATATTTT	CASSLVSGVSGNTIYF
TRBV19	TRBJ1-6	TRBD1	once	TGTGCCAGTACCTCGGGACAGGGCCCTGAACCCCTCCACTTT	CASTSGQGPEPLHF
TRBV7-9	TRBJ1-2	NA	NA	TGTGCCAGCAGCTTAGTTTCGTCAGTTACTAACTATGGCTACACCTTC	CASSLVSSVTNYGYTF
TRBV28	TRBJ1-5	NA	NA	TGTGCCAGCAGTCCCCGTAGGGGCGCGGTTAATCAGCCCCAGCATTTT	CASSPRRGAVNQPQHF
TRBV12-3/TRBV12-4	TRBJ1-2	TRBD1	NA	TGTGCCAGCAGGGGGGACAGAAACTATGGCTACACCTTC	CASRGDRNYGYTF
TRBV6-5	TRBJ1-1	TRBD1	NA	TGTGCCAGCAGTACCAGGGGGCGCGTGAACACTGAAGCTTTCTTT	CASSTRGRVNTEAFF